This T cell receptor beta chain emerged from a study of blood T cell repertoires in COVID-19. Study-level background: Acute and convalescent COVID-19 samples came from the United States, Italy and Spain. In each case, the material was cDNA or gDNA derived from T cells, B-cell-depleted T cells, or PBMCs.

Trimming pared 10 bases from V and 2 bases from J, leaving 9 bases between. Germline CDR1 is LGHDT and CDR2 is YNNKEL (reference sequence). The CDR3 spans 12 residues. The authors' processing: Quantification of nucleated cells was approximated via reference gene primer amplification. Generated by immunoSEQ multiplex PCR, the TCRdb table keeps only in-frame clones and is missing some. V, J and clone size derive from that table, while D and trimming were established from the DNA sequence. This sample has under 80,000 clones, with around nine tenths found just once. The sequenced sample consisted of peripheral blood. The rearrangement links TRBV3-1 (or the pseudogene TRBV3-2) to TRBJ1-3; D call uncertain. This clonotype was sampled from a human donor in a cohort sampled during active COVID-19. The CDR3 region is CATEGTGNTIYF. The CDR3 DNA is TGTGCCACAGAGGGAACTGGAAACACCATATATTTT.